This is a list of T cell receptor beta chains from one sample in a study of cytomegalovirus exposure and HLA in healthy donors. Some clones are missing from TCRdb's copy, which holds only in-frame ones; the method was immunoSEQ multiplex PCR. The sample includes some 150,000 clones, 78% seen only once; the top ten take 3%. The sequenced sample consisted of PBMCs. The source of these receptors is a man aged 40-50 years in good health and CMV-seropositive. The CDR3 runs from the conserved cysteine through the conserved F or W. The D gene is left open where the match is weak. Some rows have no size entry. The others give once, few or many, or a class for an expanded clone.

>TRBJ1-2|NA|TRBV28|NA
CASSPITGILYGYTF
TGTGCCAGCAGTCCGATAACAGGGATTCTCTATGGCTACACCTTC
>TRBJ2-5|TRBD1|TRBV15|NA
CATSRDRTGKETQYF
TGTGCCACCAGCAGAGATCGGACAGGGAAAGAGACCCAGTACTTC
>TRBJ2-2|NA|TRBV5-1|NA
CASSLQGTGELFF
TGCGCCAGCAGCTTGCAGGGTACCGGGGAGCTGTTTTTT
>TRBJ2-1|TRBD2|TRBV5-1|NA
CASTETSGSFDEQFF
TGCGCCAGCACCGAGACTAGCGGGAGTTTCGATGAGCAGTTCTTC
>TRBJ1-5|NA|TRBV7-8|NA
CASSLALGQGSQPQHF
TGTGCCAGCAGCTTAGCGCTAGGCCAGGGGAGCCAGCCCCAGCATTTT
>TRBJ2-5|TRBD2|TRBV10-2|NA
CASSGRENGQETQYF
TGCGCCAGCAGTGGGCGGGAGAACGGCCAAGAGACCCAGTACTTC
>TRBJ2-2|TRBD2|TRBV9|NA
CASSVGGSGAGELFF
TGTGCCAGCAGCGTAGGCGGGAGCGGGGCCGGGGAGCTGTTTTTT
>TRBJ2-5|NA|TRBV7-2|NA
CASSFQTAQETQYF
TGTGCCAGCAGCTTCCAGACAGCCCAAGAGACCCAGTACTTC
>TRBJ1-5|TRBD1|TRBV2|NA
CASGVQGNQPQHF
TGTGCCAGCGGGGTACAGGGGAATCAGCCCCAGCATTTT
>TRBJ1-1|NA|TRBV29-1|few
CSVNSQNTEAFF
TGCAGCGTTAACTCCCAGAACACTGAAGCTTTCTTT
>TRBJ1-2|NA|TRBV2|NA
CASSRQEPLGYTF
TGTGCCAGCAGTCGCCAGGAACCGCTTGGCTACACCTTC
>TRBJ1-2|NA|TRBV7-2|NA
CASSLGWGSYGYTF
TGTGCCAGCAGCTTAGGATGGGGCAGCTATGGCTACACCTTC
>TRBJ1-1|NA|TRBV30|NA
CACIERGLSEAFF
TGTGCCTGCATTGAGAGGGGGTTGAGTGAAGCTTTCTTT
>TRBJ2-3|TRBD1|TRBV5-6|NA
CASSRLETGKTDTQYF
TGTGCCAGCAGCCGATTAGAGACAGGGAAGACAGATACGCAGTATTTT
>TRBJ1-1|NA|TRBV5-1|NA
CASSRRGADTEAFF
TGCGCCAGCAGCCGACGGGGGGCGGACACTGAAGCTTTCTTT
>TRBJ1-2|NA|TRBV6-5|NA
CASSYKDTNYGYTF
TGTGCCAGCAGTTACAAGGACACCAACTATGGCTACACCTTC
>TRBJ2-7|TRBD2|TRBV6-5|NA
CASSYGGLGYEQYF
TGTGCCAGCAGTTACGGGGGACTAGGATACGAGCAGTACTTC
>TRBJ2-7|NA|TRBV23-1|NA
CASSQESVWRVCEQYF
TGCGCCAGCAGTCAGGAATCAGTGTGGAGGGTTTGCGAGCAGTACTTC
>TRBJ2-1|TRBD2|TRBV11-1|NA
CASSRGLAGGNEQFF
TGTGCCAGCAGCCGGGGACTAGCGGGAGGTAATGAGCAGTTCTTC
>TRBJ1-2|NA|TRBV4-1|few
CASSPWTDPLGYTF
TGCGCCAGCAGCCCCTGGACAGATCCCCTTGGCTACACCTTC
>TRBJ2-1|TRBD2|TRBV19|NA
CASSITSGRFYNEQFF
TGTGCCAGTAGTATTACTAGCGGGAGATTCTACAATGAGCAGTTCTTC
>TRBJ1-2|TRBD1|TRBV2|once
CARRGRDNYGYTF
TGTGCCAGGAGGGGGCGGGATAACTATGGCTACACCTTC
>TRBJ2-1|NA|TRBV7-2|NA
CASSSTGGEQFF
TGTGCCAGCAGCTCGACCGGGGGAGAGCAGTTCTTC
>TRBJ2-7|TRBD2|TRBV5-1|NA
CASTDLPGEGAEQYF
TGCGCCAGCACCGACCTACCTGGGGAGGGCGCCGAGCAGTACTTC
>TRBJ2-1|NA|TRBV6-5|NA
CASSEEGGQSEFF
TGTGCCAGCAGTGAAGAAGGAGGACAGTCCGAGTTCTTC
>TRBJ2-1|NA|TRBV7-8|NA
CASSTVRDFNNEQFF
TGTGCCAGCAGTACCGTCCGGGACTTCAACAATGAGCAGTTCTTC
>TRBJ2-1|NA|TRBV4-2|NA
CASSHGVAESSYNEQFF
TGTGCCAGCAGCCATGGCGTAGCGGAAAGCTCCTACAATGAGCAGTTCTTC
>TRBJ2-1|TRBD1|TRBV11-1|few
CASRPDRLNGNEQFF
TGTGCCAGCAGACCGGACAGGTTGAACGGTAATGAGCAGTTCTTC
>TRBJ2-7|TRBD2|TRBV19|NA
CASTGGGEQYF
TGTGCCAGCACGGGGGGAGGCGAGCAGTACTTC
>TRBJ2-7|TRBD1|TRBV28|NA
CASSLRQGAWEQYF
TGTGCCAGCAGTTTAAGACAGGGGGCTTGGGAGCAGTACTTC
>TRBJ2-2|TRBD1|TRBV5-1|NA
CASSLHRDRGRWDVTGELFF
TGCGCCAGCAGCTTGCACCGGGACAGGGGGCGCTGGGATGTCACCGGGGAGCTGTTTTTT
>TRBJ2-7|NA|TRBV28|NA
CASSQTAGGYEQYF
TGTGCCAGCAGTCAAACAGCGGGTGGCTACGAGCAGTACTTC
>TRBJ2-1|TRBD2|TRBV19|NA
CASSIDLADNEQFF
TGTGCCAGTAGTATAGACCTAGCGGACAATGAGCAGTTCTTC
>TRBJ2-2|TRBD2|TRBV5-4|NA
CASSLVSSGRTGELFF
TGTGCCAGCAGCCTCGTCTCTAGCGGTCGCACCGGGGAGCTGTTTTTT
>TRBJ1-3|NA|TRBV7-8|NA
CASSLVGGPGNTIYF
TGTGCCAGCAGCTTAGTGGGGGGACCTGGAAACACCATATATTTT
>TRBJ2-3|TRBD1|TRBV6-6|NA
CASCQPGQGADTQYF
TGTGCCAGCTGCCAACCGGGACAGGGGGCAGATACGCAGTATTTT
>TRBJ2-6|NA|TRBV2|NA
CASSQEDSGANVLTF
TGTGCCAGCAGTCAGGAGGACTCTGGGGCCAACGTCCTGACTTTC
>TRBJ2-3|TRBD1|TRBV20-1|NA
CSARGQGTQYF
TGCAGTGCTAGGGGACAGGGAACGCAGTATTTT